The sequence of this T cell receptor beta chain was determined in a study of cytomegalovirus exposure and HLA in healthy donors. PCR amplification relied on 60 Vbeta primers (plus 13 Jbeta primers). Clones were read by immunoSEQ multiplex PCR, and TCRdb kept only the in-frame ones, dropping some. The table includes some 150,000 clones, 60% to 80% detected once. The study's findings and limits: Later examination showed HLA-associated TCR beta chains had greater clonal expansion than equally common others. Using the classifier, cytomegalovirus status was reportedly diagnosed with high specificity and sensitivity.

Turning to this clone: Its antigen is as yet unknown.

Healthy bone marrow donors supplied every sample. From germline, CDR1 is SGHAT and CDR2 FQNNGV. This CDR3 has 16 residues. V lost 1 base to trimming and J lost 1 base, with 13 bases between them. The chain employs TRBV11-2 and TRBJ2-5, with a weak D call TRBD2 (7 bases). The TCR sequence derives from a male donor in good health and CMV-seronegative. The sample comprised PBMCs. DNA for the CDR3: TGTGCCAGCAGCTTAGCGACTAGCAGGGGCCAAGAGACCCAGTACTTC. It specifies CASSLATSRGQETQYF. The entire variable domain, with the rest obtained from reference TRBV11-2 and TRBJ2-5, is as follows: EAGVAQSPRYKIIEKRQSVAFWCNPISGHATLYWYQQILGQGPKLLIQFQNNGVVDDSQLPKDRFSAERLKGVDSTLKIQPAKLEDSAVYLCASSLATSRGQETQYFGPGTRLLVL.